This TCR beta chain stems from a study of response to subunit inactivated influenza vaccine. MiXCR, applied by TCRdb to the RT-PCR reads, yields one record per CDR3 protein. The sample holds roughly 540,000 distinct CDR3 sequences, approximately 24% seen once. The germline gives CDR1 MNHNS, CDR2 SASEGT. V lost 2 bases to trimming and J lost 6 bases; unmatched junction nucleotides: 3. The CDR3 has 15 amino acids. These same records also appear under a second study, on T cells expressing NK-cell markers. This second report adds: TCR beta libraries carry UMIs added by 5'RACE template switching. Sequencing of TCR beta repertoires drew on sorted CD3+CD56+NKG2C+, CD3+CD56+NKG2C- and CD3+CD56-NKG2C+ T cells. One observes that, in a few donors, these clonotypes were also the leading ones within the CD3+CD56-NKG2C+ fraction.

This sequence was found in a man between 50 and 59 years old who received an inactivated influenza vaccine. Sample: CD4+ T cells sorted from PBMCs, taken approximately 13 days after vaccination. The chain is built from TRBV6-1 and TRBJ2-2; 10 nucleotides match TRBD1. The CDR3 loop is CASSESTGGPGELFF. The CDR3 DNA follows: TGTGCCAGCAGTGAATCGACAGGGGGCCCCGGGGAGCTGTTTTTT.